The next 30 T cell receptor beta chains were all read from a single sample in a study of T cell responses to AZD1222 COVID-19 vaccine. The table came from immunoSEQ multiplex PCR; TCRdb's copy has only in-frame clones and leaves some out. The table has about 160,000 clones, roughly nine tenths seen once. Source: peripheral blood, taken on day 0 of AZD1222 vaccination. The source of these receptors is an adult in good health.

The chain has TRBV28 and TRBJ1-5; D gene uncertain. The CDR3 has 16 residues. The germline V gene has CDR1 MDHEN and CDR2 SYDVKM. Trimming took off 8 bases at V and 5 bases at J, with 22 bases between the two ends. Here the CDR3 DNA reads TGTGCCAGCGCGTTTTTACGCGGCGGAGTCGATCAGCCCCAGCATTTT. It encodes CASAFLRGGVDQPQHF.

This rearrangement joins TRBV6-6 to TRBJ2-7, with 8 bases lining up with TRBD2. V lost 6 bases to trimming and J lost 5 bases; unmatched junction nucleotides: 3. The CDR3 sequence is 12 residues long. From germline, CDR1 is MNHNY and CDR2 SVGAGI (reference sequence). CDR3 region: CASRALADEQYF. The CDR3 region has the DNA TGTGCCAGCAGGGCACTAGCGGACGAGCAGTACTTC.

V is TRBV9 and J is TRBJ2-7; the D gene could be TRBD1 or TRBD2 (5 bases each). Germline-derived CDR1 and CDR2 are SGDLS and YYNGEE. Trimming took 3 bases from V and 7 from J, leaving 14 bases between them. The CDR3 length is 13 residues. As DNA, the CDR3 is TGTGCCAGCAGCGGAGGGACGGTTGGAGAGCAGTACTTC. Protein product: CASSGGTVGEQYF.

This chain uses TRBV15 with TRBJ1-4; 8 bases align to TRBD1. V shed 3 bases, J shed 5 bases, and the junction held 20 bases outside the gene matches. CDR3 length: 20 amino acids. Germline V gene lookup returns CDR1 LNHNV and CDR2 YYDKDF (reference sequence). The CDR3 nucleotides read TGTGCCACCAGCAGGCCCTATGTGGGGGCAGGGGGCCAGGGGAATGAAAAACTGTTTTTT. This codes for CATSRPYVGAGGQGNEKLFF.

The J gene is TRBJ2-7, the V gene TRBV9; 8 bases are a match to TRBD1. The V segment lost 0 bases and the J segment 2 bases; nucleotides outside the gene matches: 7. The germline V gene has CDR1 SGDLS and CDR2 YYNGEE. CDR3 length equals 16 residues. The CDR3 loop is CASSVAGTGNPYEQYF. The CDR3 coding sequence is TGTGCCAGCAGCGTAGCGGGGACAGGTAATCCCTACGAGCAGTACTTC.

This clone is a singleton in its sample. The chain carries TRBV2 and TRBJ1-4; tentatively, D is TRBD1 (5 bases). The CDR3 consists of 14 residues. Germline V lookup: CDR1 SNHLY, CDR2 FYNNEI. V was shortened by 4 bases and J by 5 bases, with 11 bases between the two germline ends. The CDR3, as DNA: TGTGCCAGCAGTGTGCAGGGACCGAATGAAAAACTGTTTTTT. Translation gives CASSVQGPNEKLFF.

The V gene is TRBV18, the J gene TRBJ2-7; no clear D gene. This CDR3 has 14 residues. V lost 0 bases, J lost 0 bases, and 6 bases lay in between. Germline CDR1 and CDR2: KGHSH and LQKENI. The chain's CDR3 is CASSPPSDSYEQYF. CDR3 nucleotide sequence: TGTGCCAGCTCACCACCATCAGACTCCTACGAGCAGTACTTC. The whole variable domain, remainder taken from reference TRBV18 and TRBJ2-7, is NAGVMQNPRHLVRRRGQEARLRCSPMKGHSHVYWYRQLPEEGLKFMVYLQKENIIDESGMPKERFSAEFPKEGPSILRIQQVVRGDSAAYFCASSPPSDSYEQYFGPGTRLTVT.

The genes are TRBV5-1 and TRBJ1-2, with TRBD1 identical over 7 bases. This CDR3 is built from 15 residues. V lost 5 bases to trimming and J lost 0 bases; unmatched junction nucleotides: 7. Germline lookup yields CDR1 SGHRS and CDR2 YFSETQ. CDR3 in amino acids: CASRQNRGTNYGYTF. The CDR3 bases are TGCGCCAGCAGACAAAACAGGGGTACTAACTATGGCTACACCTTC.

V gene TRBV5-6 combines with J gene TRBJ1-1; D gene ambiguous. Germline V gene data show CDR1 as SGHDT and CDR2 as YYEEEE. This CDR3 comprises 14 residues. V lost 0 bases, J lost 8 bases, and 14 bases lay in between. The chain's CDR3 is CASSLVALASEAFF. As DNA, the CDR3 is TGTGCCAGCAGCTTGGTCGCACTCGCTTCCGAAGCTTTCTTT.

V usage is TRBV19 and J usage is TRBJ1-4; D not resolved. The V gene lost 6 bases and the J gene lost 4 bases, with 15 bases spanning the gap. The V gene's germline CDR1 is LNHDA and CDR2 SQIVND (reference sequence). CDR3 length: 15 amino acids. The CDR3 region is CASSDHDPSNEKLFF. CDR3 bases: TGTGCCAGTAGCGACCATGACCCGAGTAATGAAAAACTGTTTTTT.

The CDR3 here is CASSDSAFVKAFF. DNA of the CDR3: TGTGCCAGCAGCGACTCAGCCTTTGTTAAAGCTTTCTTT. The chain is built from TRBV11-3 and TRBJ1-1; D ambiguous. The germline V gene has CDR1 SGHNT and CDR2 YENEEA. The CDR3 extends over 13 amino acids. V lost 5 bases and J lost 9, with 16 bases in between.

The gene calls are TRBV10-1 and TRBJ2-1, with D possibly matching TRBD2 (6 bases). The CDR3 is 15 amino acids. The V gene lost 2 bases and the J gene lost 7 bases, with 15 bases spanning the gap. CDR1 and CDR2 (germline): WNHNN, SYGVQD (reference sequence). The CDR3 coding sequence is TGCGCCAGCAGTGAGCTCGGGACTTTAAGGAATGAGCAGTTCTTC. This translates into CASSELGTLRNEQFF.

This chain uses TRBV2 with TRBJ2-7, with 10 positions matching TRBD2. The V gene end was trimmed by 9 bases and the J gene end by 4 bases; junction bases not matched to a gene: 3. The V gene's germline CDR1 is SNHLY and CDR2 FYNNEI. CDR3 length equals 12 residues. The CDR3 DNA is TGTGCCAGGCGGACTAGCGGTTACGAGCAGTACTTC. Translated: CARRTSGYEQYF.

DNA for the CDR3: TGTGCCAGCAGCTTGGTGGGGGGCAGAACAAATTCACCCCTCCACTTT. This encodes CASSLVGGRTNSPLHF. The V gene is TRBV5-8, the J gene TRBJ1-6; maybe TRBD1 (6 bases). Trimming pared 0 bases from V and 7 bases from J, leaving 14 bases between. Looked up from germline, CDR1 is SGHTS and CDR2 is YDEGEE. This CDR3 is built from 16 residues. Drawing the rest from reference TRBV5-8 and TRBJ1-6, the complete variable domain is EAGVTQSPTHLIKTRGQQATLRCSPISGHTSVYWYQQALGLGLQFLLWYDEGEERNRGNFPPRFSGRQFPNYSSELNVNALELEDSALYLCASSLVGGRTNSPLHFGNGTRLTVT.

This clone was seen more than once but under ten times. The chain joins TRBV29-1 to TRBJ2-7, with 7 nucleotides matching TRBD2. The trim removed 0 bases at V and 4 bases at J, leaving 12 bases unmatched. Germline-derived CDR1 and CDR2 are SQVTM and ANQGSEA. This CDR3 has 16 residues. This chain's CDR3 is CSVEEGPSGGRYEQYF. CDR3 DNA sequence: TGCAGCGTTGAAGAGGGTCCTAGCGGCGGACGTTACGAGCAGTACTTC.

The chain links TRBV2 to TRBJ2-3; D assignment may be TRBD1 or TRBD2 (5 bases each). CDR1 is SNHLY, CDR2 FYNNEI, per germline. With 9 bases removed from V and 1 base from J, the gap between germline ends came to 17 bases. The CDR3 extends over 15 amino acids. CDR3 DNA sequence: TGTGCCAGTGCCTACTTGCGAGGGGGCACAGATACGCAGTATTTT. This gives the protein CASAYLRGGTDTQYF.

The CDR3 loop reads CASRQGGNQPQHF. CDR3 coding DNA: TGTGCCAGCAGACAGGGCGGGAATCAGCCCCAGCATTTT. J is TRBJ1-5 and V is TRBV25-1, with D possibly matching TRBD1 (6 bases). CDR1 and CDR2 (germline): MGHDK, SYGVNS. The CDR3 has 13 residues. V lost 6 bases and J 4 bases, leaving 10 bases between the germline ends.

This chain uses TRBV4-1 with TRBJ2-3; 9 positions match TRBD1. Trimming cost V 3 bases and J 3 bases; bases outside gene matches: 4. The CDR3 is made up of 15 amino acids. Germline CDR1 reads MGHRA; CDR2 reads YSYEKL. CDR3 nucleotide sequence: TGCGCCAGCAGCCAGCGGGACAGGGCTACAGATACGCAGTATTTT. This codes for CASSQRDRATDTQYF.

V usage is TRBV7-2 and J usage is TRBJ1-2, with D perhaps TRBD1 (6 bases). Trimming cost V 0 bases and J 0 bases, with 14 bases left between them. CDR3 size: 17 residues. CDR1 and CDR2 (germline): SGHTA, FQGNSA. The CDR3 region is CASSLAGGPSANYGYTF. CDR3 nucleotides: TGTGCCAGCAGCTTAGCAGGGGGGCCCTCTGCTAACTATGGCTACACCTTC. Full variable domain (missing parts from reference TRBV7-2 and TRBJ1-2): GAGVSQSPSNKVTEKGKDVELRCDPISGHTALYWYRQSLGQGLEFLIYFQGNSAPDKSGLPSDRFSAERTGGSVSTLTIQRTQQEDSAVYLCASSLAGGPSANYGYTFGSGTRLTVV.

This rearrangement joins TRBV4-3 to TRBJ1-1; the D is unclear. CDR3 size: 15 residues. Trimming left V 0 bases short and J 4 bases short, with 12 bases between. Per germline, CDR1 LGHNA and CDR2 YSLEER. CDR3 protein: CASSQEILGFTEAFF. The CDR3 DNA sequence: TGCGCCAGCAGCCAAGAAATTTTGGGGTTCACTGAAGCTTTCTTT.

V is TRBV29-1 and J is TRBJ2-1; 7 bases line up with TRBD1. V shed 7 bases and J 0 bases; nucleotides not matched to a gene: 6. From germline, CDR1 is SQVTM and CDR2 ANQGSEA. CDR3 length equals 14 residues. Written as DNA, the CDR3 is TGCAGCGGCTCATCAGGGGGCTCCTACAATGAGCAGTTCTTC. Its translation: CSGSSGGSYNEQFF.

The CDR3 reads CASSLGQSYEQYF. The CDR3 DNA follows: TGTGCCAGCAGCCTGGGACAGTCCTACGAGCAGTACTTC. This chain connects TRBV5-5 to TRBJ2-7, with 7 bases fitting TRBD1. Germline CDR1 is SGHKS and CDR2 is YYEKEE (reference sequence). V was pared by 4 bases and J by 1 base, with 2 bases of the junction left unmatched. The CDR3 contains 13 residues.

This clone came up a few times. J is TRBJ1-3 and V is TRBV5-6; 9 nucleotides agree with TRBD1. Germline CDR1 and CDR2: SGHDT and YYEEEE. The CDR3 sequence is 15 residues long. V was pared by 1 base and J by 7 bases, with 6 bases of the junction left unmatched. CDR3 amino acids: CASSLLDRGWNTIYF. The CDR3 DNA sequence: TGTGCCAGCAGCTTGCTCGACAGGGGGTGGAACACCATATATTTT. The entire variable domain, with the rest obtained from reference TRBV5-6 and TRBJ1-3, is as follows: DAGVTQSPTHLIKTRGQQVTLRCSPKSGHDTVSWYQQALGQGPQFIFQYYEEEERQRGNFPDRFSGHQFPNYSSELNVNALLLGDSALYLCASSLLDRGWNTIYFGEGSWLTVV.

The chain is built from TRBV4-2 and TRBJ1-2; 7 nucleotides agree with TRBD1. CDR1 and CDR2 from the germline V gene are LGHNA and YNFKEQ. There are 17 residues in the CDR3. V lost 4 bases and J lost 2; bases outside the gene matches: 13. CDR3 loop: CASSPNTGQASNYGYTF. CDR3 sequence (DNA): TGTGCCAGCAGCCCTAATACCGGACAGGCCTCAAACTATGGCTACACCTTC.

This chain uses TRBV3-1 (or the pseudogene TRBV3-2) with TRBJ2-5, with D maybe TRBD1 (6 bases). V was pared by 5 bases and J by 9 bases, with 19 bases between. Germline lookup yields CDR1 LGHDT and CDR2 YNNKEL (reference sequence). CDR3 length: 14 amino acids. CDR3 residues: CASSIASGERAQYF. CDR3 DNA sequence: TGTGCCAGCAGCATTGCCTCAGGGGAGAGGGCCCAGTACTTC.

The chain joins TRBV28 to TRBJ1-6; D might be TRBD1 (6 bases). Looked up from germline, CDR1 is MDHEN and CDR2 is SYDVKM. This CDR3 is 15 amino acids long. Trimming shortened V by 7 bases and J by 9 bases, and 19 bases separated the two germline ends. The DNA for the CDR3 is TGTGCCAGCAATCCGGCGCAGGGGCCCTTTTCACCCCTCCACTTT. It specifies CASNPAQGPFSPLHF.

The chain recombines TRBV10-2 with TRBJ1-2; D is possibly TRBD1 (6 bases). This CDR3 region has 13 residues. The germline V gene encodes CDR1 WSHSY and CDR2 SAAADI. V was pared by 2 bases and J by 4 bases, with 8 bases between. This CDR3 reads CASSEGQLYGYTF. The CDR3 coding sequence is TGCGCCAGCAGTGAGGGACAGCTCTATGGCTACACCTTC.

V usage is TRBV7-2 and J usage is TRBJ1-2, with TRBD1 as a possible D gene (6 bases). The V end was cut by 2 bases, the J end by 4 bases, with 11 bases between. The germline V gene encodes CDR1 SGHTA and CDR2 FQGNSA. The CDR3 spans 14 residues. CDR3 bases: TGTGCCAGCAGCTTACCCGGCAGGGGCTATGGCTACACCTTC. Amino acid sequence: CASSLPGRGYGYTF.

The chain has TRBV5-1 and TRBJ2-7; D gene uncertain. V was clipped by 5 bases and J by 2 bases, with 5 bases between them. Germline-derived CDR1 and CDR2 are SGHRS and YFSETQ. This CDR3 is built from 11 residues. The CDR3 DNA sequence: TGCGCCAGCAGGGGCCCCTACGAGCAGTACTTC. Protein sequence: CASRGPYEQYF.

CDR3 nucleotides: TGTGCCAGCAGTTGGGGTTCCGGAAACACCATATATTTT. Its translation: CASSWGSGNTIYF. The V gene is TRBV28, the J gene TRBJ1-3; unclear D gene. The germline CDR1 and CDR2 sequences are MDHEN and SYDVKM. V was trimmed by 4 bases and J by 4 bases, leaving 8 bases between them. The CDR3 loop spans 13 amino acids.